One T cell receptor beta chain is described in this entry. Its antigen is unidentified. The sample belongs to a study of glioma-infiltrating T cells after dendritic cell vaccination. The overall study: Samples are from glioblastoma patients in Phase I and II dendritic cell vaccine trials. Whole-study results and caveats: TCR clonality showed no direct relationship with survival.

Regarding time point: after dendritic cell vaccination, including at tumor progression/relapse. Sequencing was performed with immunoSEQ multiplex PCR; in TCRdb, only in-frame clones are kept and a portion is missing. The table records 72,000 or so clones, about nine tenths of them present only once. V was shortened by 7 bases and J by 3 bases, with 15 bases between the two germline ends. In germline, CDR1 is WSHSY, CDR2 SAAADI. This CDR3 contains 15 residues. The sequence came from a human donor with glioblastoma. The chain recombines TRBV10-2 with TRBJ1-4, with D uncertain. The sequencing used blood, collected after dendritic cell vaccination. The CDR3 reads CASTSGQAANEKLFF. DNA of the CDR3: TGCGCCAGCACCTCTGGGCAGGCTGCTAATGAAAAACTGTTTTTT.